This is a list of T cell receptor beta chains from one sample in a study of blood T cells in healthy people across ages. TCRdb used MiXCR to reprocess the 5' RACE reads, holding one entry per CDR3 protein. This sample has 600,000 to 850,000 distinct CDR3 sequences; approximately 39% occur once, and the top ten carry around 20%. Sequenced input: blood. These receptors were taken from an older woman in good health. Each CDR3 is given with its conserved first and last residue.

length	V	J	CDR3
12	TRBV5-6	TRBJ1-2	CASSLLAVGYTF
14	TRBV12-3/TRBV12-4	TRBJ2-5	CASSSGNPRETQYF
14	TRBV20-1	TRBJ2-5	CSARAGGEAETQYF
16	TRBV20-1	TRBJ2-5	CSARDRSTALQETQYF
12	TRBV5-1	TRBJ2-5	CASSLTFGVQYF
14	TRBV6-2/TRBV6-3	TRBJ2-7	CASISLTSFGEQYF
14	TRBV20-1	TRBJ2-7	CSATAPDSPLEQYF
15	TRBV6-2/TRBV6-3	TRBJ2-7	CANSYLAAIYNEQYF
17	TRBV6-5	TRBJ1-2	CASSYMTGDSLNYGYTF
16	TRBV7-3	TRBJ2-1	CASSQTGTLTYNEQFF
11	TRBV12-3/TRBV12-4	TRBJ2-1	CASSLEAKQFF
14	TRBV3-1	TRBJ2-3	CASSQDAAGVTQYF
16	TRBV21-1	TRBJ2-7	CASSKVGTSGIREQYF
12	TRBV6-5	TRBJ2-7	CANTSGYDEQYF
15	TRBV7-3	TRBJ1-5	CASSPDGTGGQPQHF
11	TRBV14	NA	CASRNGGEQYF
10	TRBV6-5	TRBJ1-4	CASRGEKLFF
15	TRBV15	TRBJ2-5	CATSQKTGGRETQYF
15	TRBV5-1	TRBJ2-3	CASSLGDISTDTQYF
14	TRBV6-6	TRBJ2-5	CASSYPGPQETQYF
12	TRBV29-1	TRBJ2-4	CSVNIGGNIQYF
15	TRBV5-1	TRBJ2-5	CASSLDGQGQETQYF
16	TRBV7-9	TRBJ2-3	CASSSQWSGLGDTQYF
13	TRBV5-1	TRBJ1-1	CASSFRGSTEAFF
12	TRBV9	TRBJ1-2	CASSVVGDGYTF
13	TRBV6-5	TRBJ1-2	CASSLYRGNGYTF
15	TRBV3-1	TRBJ2-5	CASSPPPAGLKTQYF
17	TRBV6-2/TRBV6-3	TRBJ1-6	CASSYEYDRGDNSPLHF
15	TRBV20-1	TRBJ2-5	CSAPDSLRPTGTQYF